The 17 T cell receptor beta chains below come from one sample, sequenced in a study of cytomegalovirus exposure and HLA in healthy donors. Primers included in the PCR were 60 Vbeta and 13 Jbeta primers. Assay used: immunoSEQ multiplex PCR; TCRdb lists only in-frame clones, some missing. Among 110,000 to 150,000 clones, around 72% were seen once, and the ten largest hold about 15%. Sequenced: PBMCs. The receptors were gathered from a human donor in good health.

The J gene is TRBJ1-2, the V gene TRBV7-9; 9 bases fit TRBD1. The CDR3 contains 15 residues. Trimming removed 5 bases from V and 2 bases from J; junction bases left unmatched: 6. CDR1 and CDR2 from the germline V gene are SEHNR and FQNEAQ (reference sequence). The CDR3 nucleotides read TGTGCCAGCAGCACCGCGGGACAGGGCAACTATGGCTACACCTTC. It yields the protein CASSTAGQGNYGYTF. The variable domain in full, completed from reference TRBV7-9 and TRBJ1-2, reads DTGVSQNPRHKITKRGQNVTFRCDPISEHNRLYWYRQTLGQGPEFLTYFQNEAQLEKSRLLSDRFSAERPKGSFSTLEIQRTEQGDSAMYLCASSTAGQGNYGYTFGSGTRLTVV.

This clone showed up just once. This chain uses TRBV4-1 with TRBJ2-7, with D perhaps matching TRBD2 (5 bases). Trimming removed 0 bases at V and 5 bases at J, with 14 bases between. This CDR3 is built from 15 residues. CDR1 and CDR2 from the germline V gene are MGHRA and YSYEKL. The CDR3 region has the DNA TGCGCCAGCAGCCAAGAGGCACTAGTGCGTGACGAGCAGTACTTC. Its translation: CASSQEALVRDEQYF.

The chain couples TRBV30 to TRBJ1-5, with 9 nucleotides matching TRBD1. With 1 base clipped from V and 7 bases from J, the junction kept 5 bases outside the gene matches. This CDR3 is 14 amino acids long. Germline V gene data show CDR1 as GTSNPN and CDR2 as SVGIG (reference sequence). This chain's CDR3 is CAWSGGQGGQPQHF. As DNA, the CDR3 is TGTGCCTGGAGTGGGGGACAGGGAGGCCAGCCCCAGCATTTT.

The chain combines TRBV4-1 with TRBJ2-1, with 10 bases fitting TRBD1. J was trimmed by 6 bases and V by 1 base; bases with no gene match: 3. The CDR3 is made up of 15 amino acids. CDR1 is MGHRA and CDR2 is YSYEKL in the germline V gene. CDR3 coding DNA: TGCGCCAGCAGCCAAGGGACAGGGGGATTCAATGAGCAGTTCTTC. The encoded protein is CASSQGTGGFNEQFF.

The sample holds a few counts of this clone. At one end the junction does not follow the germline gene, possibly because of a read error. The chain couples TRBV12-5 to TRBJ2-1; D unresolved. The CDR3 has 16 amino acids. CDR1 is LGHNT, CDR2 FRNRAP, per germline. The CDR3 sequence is CASGLGSFSSYNEQFF. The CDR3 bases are TGTGCTAGCGGTTTGGGCTCCTTTAGCTCCTACAATGAGCAGTTCTTC.

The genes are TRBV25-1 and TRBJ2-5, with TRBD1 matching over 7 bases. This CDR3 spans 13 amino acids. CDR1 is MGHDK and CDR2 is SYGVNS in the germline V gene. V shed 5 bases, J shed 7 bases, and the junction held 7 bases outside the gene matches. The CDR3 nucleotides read TGTGCCAGCAGTAGACAGGGTGAGGTGACCCAGTACTTC. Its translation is CASSRQGEVTQYF.

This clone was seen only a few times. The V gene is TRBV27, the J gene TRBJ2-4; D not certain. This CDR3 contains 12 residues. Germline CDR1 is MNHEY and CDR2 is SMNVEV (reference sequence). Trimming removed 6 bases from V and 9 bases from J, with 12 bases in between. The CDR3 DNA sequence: TGTGCCAGCAGCCACCCCTCGGGCATTCAGTACTTC. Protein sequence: CASSHPSGIQYF.

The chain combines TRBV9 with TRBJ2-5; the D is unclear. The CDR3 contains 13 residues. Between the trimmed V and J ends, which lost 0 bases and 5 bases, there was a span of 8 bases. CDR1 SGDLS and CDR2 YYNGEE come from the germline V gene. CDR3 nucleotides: TGTGCCAGCAGCGTAGGAAACTACGAGACCCAGTACTTC. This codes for CASSVGNYETQYF. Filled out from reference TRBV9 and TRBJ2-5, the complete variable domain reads DSGVTQTPKHLITATGQRVTLRCSPRSGDLSVYWYQQSLDQGLQFLIQYYNGEERAKGNILERFSAQQFPDLHSELNLSSLELGDSALYFCASSVGNYETQYFGPGTRLLVL.

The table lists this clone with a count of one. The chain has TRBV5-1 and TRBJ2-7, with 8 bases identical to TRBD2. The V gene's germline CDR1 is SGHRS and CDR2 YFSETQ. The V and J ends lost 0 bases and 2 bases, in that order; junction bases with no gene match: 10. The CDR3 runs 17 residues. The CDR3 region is CASSLVPAGGLPYEQYF. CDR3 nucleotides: TGCGCCAGCAGCTTGGTTCCGGCGGGAGGCCTACCCTACGAGCAGTACTTC.

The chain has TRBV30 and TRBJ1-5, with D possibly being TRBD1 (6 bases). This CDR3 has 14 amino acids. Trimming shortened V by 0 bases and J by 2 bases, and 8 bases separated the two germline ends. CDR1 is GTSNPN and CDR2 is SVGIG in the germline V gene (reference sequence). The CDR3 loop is CAWSVGQRNQPQHF. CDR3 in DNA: TGTGCCTGGAGTGTAGGACAGCGCAATCAGCCCCAGCATTTT. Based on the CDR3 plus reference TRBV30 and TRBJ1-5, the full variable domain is SQTIHQWPATLVQPVGSPLSLECTVEGTSNPNLYWYRQAAGRGLQLLFYSVGIGQISSEVPQNLSASRPQDRQFILSSKKLLLSDSGFYLCAWSVGQRNQPQHFGDGTRLSIL.

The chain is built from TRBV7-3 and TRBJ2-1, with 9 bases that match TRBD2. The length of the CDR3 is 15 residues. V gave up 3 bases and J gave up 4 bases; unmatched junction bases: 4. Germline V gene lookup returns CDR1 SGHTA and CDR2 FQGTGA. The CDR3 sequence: CASSFLAGDYNEQFF. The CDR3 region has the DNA TGTGCCAGCAGCTTTTTAGCGGGGGATTACAATGAGCAGTTCTTC.

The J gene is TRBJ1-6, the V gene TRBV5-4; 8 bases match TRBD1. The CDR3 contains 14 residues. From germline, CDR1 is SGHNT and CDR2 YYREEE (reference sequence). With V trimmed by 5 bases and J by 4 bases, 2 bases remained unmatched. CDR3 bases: TGTGCCAGCAGAAGGGACAGGTATAATTCACCCCTCCACTTT. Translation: CASRRDRYNSPLHF.

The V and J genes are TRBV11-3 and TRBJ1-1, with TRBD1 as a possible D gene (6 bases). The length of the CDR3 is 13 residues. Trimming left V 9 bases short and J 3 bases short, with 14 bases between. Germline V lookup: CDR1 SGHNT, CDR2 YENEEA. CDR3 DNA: TGTGCCAGTAGGCACAGGGTGTACACTGAAGCTTTCTTT. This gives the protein CASRHRVYTEAFF.

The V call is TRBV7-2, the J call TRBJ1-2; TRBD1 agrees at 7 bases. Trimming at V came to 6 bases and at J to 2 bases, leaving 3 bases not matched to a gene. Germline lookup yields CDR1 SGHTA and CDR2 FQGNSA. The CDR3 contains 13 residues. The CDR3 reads CASSPQGNYGYTF. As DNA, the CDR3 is TGTGCCAGCAGTCCACAGGGGAACTATGGCTACACCTTC.

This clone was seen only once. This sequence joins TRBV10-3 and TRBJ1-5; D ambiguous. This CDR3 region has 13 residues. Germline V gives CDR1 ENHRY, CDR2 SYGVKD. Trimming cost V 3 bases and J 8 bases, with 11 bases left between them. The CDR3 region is CAISDGSFEPQHF. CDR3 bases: TGTGCCATCAGTGATGGCAGTTTTGAGCCCCAGCATTTT.

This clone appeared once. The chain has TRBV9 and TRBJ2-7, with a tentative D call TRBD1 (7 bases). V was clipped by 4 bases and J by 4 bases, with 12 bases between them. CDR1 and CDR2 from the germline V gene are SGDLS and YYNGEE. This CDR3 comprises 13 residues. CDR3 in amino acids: CASSQGGGYEQYF. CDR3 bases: TGTGCCAGCAGCCAGGGGGGCGGATACGAGCAGTACTTC.

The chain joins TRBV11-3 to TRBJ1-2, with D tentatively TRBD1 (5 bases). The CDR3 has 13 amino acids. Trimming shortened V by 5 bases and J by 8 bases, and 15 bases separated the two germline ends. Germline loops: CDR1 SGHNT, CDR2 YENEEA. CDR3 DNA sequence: TGTGCCAGCAGCGGGGCCTCGATGGGGGGCTACACCTTC. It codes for CASSGASMGGYTF.